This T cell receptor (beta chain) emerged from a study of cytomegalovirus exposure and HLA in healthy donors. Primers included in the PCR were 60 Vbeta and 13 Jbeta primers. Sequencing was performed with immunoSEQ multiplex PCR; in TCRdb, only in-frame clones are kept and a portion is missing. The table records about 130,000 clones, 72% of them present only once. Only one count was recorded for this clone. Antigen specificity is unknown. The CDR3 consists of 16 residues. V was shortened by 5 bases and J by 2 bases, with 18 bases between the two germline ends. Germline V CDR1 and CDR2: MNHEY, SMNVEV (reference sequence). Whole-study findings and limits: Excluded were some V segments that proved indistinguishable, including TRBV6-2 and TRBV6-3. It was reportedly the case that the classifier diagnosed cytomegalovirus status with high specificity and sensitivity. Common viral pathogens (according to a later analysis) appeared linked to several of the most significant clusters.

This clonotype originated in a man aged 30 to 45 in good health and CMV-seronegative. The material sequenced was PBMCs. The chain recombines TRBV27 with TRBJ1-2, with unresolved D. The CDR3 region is CASSPSRRRRNYGYTF. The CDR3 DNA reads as TGTGCCAGCAGTCCTTCGAGGCGGCGCAGAAACTATGGCTACACCTTC.